Each of the 31 T cell receptor beta chains below was sequenced from the same sample in a study of cytomegalovirus exposure and HLA in healthy donors. The PCR was carried out with 60 Vbeta primers and 13 Jbeta primers. Profiled with immunoSEQ multiplex PCR; TCRdb holds only in-frame clones, not every one. The sample lists 95,000 to 150,000 clones; approximately 78% were seen once. Sequenced input: PBMCs. The receptor source for this set is a woman in her 30s in good health and CMV-seropositive.

This clone was detected only once. The chain is built from TRBV28 and TRBJ1-2, with no clear D. The CDR3 totals 13 residues. Germline lookup yields CDR1 MDHEN and CDR2 SYDVKM. V was cut by 10 bases and J by 1 base, with 13 bases left in between. Here the CDR3 DNA reads TGTGCCACCTACAGCCCCAATAACTATGGCTACACCTTC. It translates to CATYSPNNYGYTF.

This chain joins TRBV7-2 and TRBJ2-5; 8 bases line up with TRBD2. V lost 1 base to trimming and J lost 2 bases; unmatched junction nucleotides: 6. Germline values: CDR1 SGHTA, CDR2 FQGNSA. The CDR3 covers 16 residues. This CDR3 is CASSLGYGGAQETQYF. For the CDR3, the DNA is TGTGCCAGCAGCTTAGGTTACGGGGGGGCTCAAGAGACCCAGTACTTC.

The chain joins TRBV12-5 to TRBJ2-2; D is perhaps TRBD1 (6 bases). V gave up 10 bases and J gave up 0 bases, with 21 bases separating them. The CDR3 has 17 residues. Germline V gene lookup returns CDR1 LGHNT and CDR2 FRNRAP. CDR3 DNA: TGTGCTACCACTCCTTACCGGGACATCTCGAACACCGGGGAGCTGTTTTTT. Protein: CATTPYRDISNTGELFF.

This clone was found a few times. The rearrangement uses TRBV4-1 and TRBJ1-2; D may be TRBD1 (5 bases). V dropped 6 bases and J dropped 6 bases, with 23 bases sitting between them. CDR3 size: 16 residues. Per germline, CDR1 MGHRA and CDR2 YSYEKL. The CDR3 loop is CASSRGGVVVWDGYTF. For the CDR3, the DNA is TGCGCCAGCAGTCGCGGGGGTGTAGTTGTGTGGGATGGCTACACCTTC.

The rearrangement links TRBV6-1 to TRBJ2-2, with a tentative D call TRBD2 (5 bases). V lost 6 bases and J 4 bases, leaving 9 bases between the germline ends. Per the germline V gene, CDR1 is MNHNS and CDR2 is SASEGT. This CDR3 has 13 amino acids. The DNA for the CDR3 is TGTGCCAGCAGGAAAGGGAGCACCGGGGAGCTGTTTTTT. Its translation is CASRKGSTGELFF.

The chain employs TRBV6-6 and TRBJ2-5; TRBD2 is a possible D gene (6 bases). CDR1 and CDR2 from the germline V gene are MNHNY and SVGAGI (reference sequence). The CDR3 runs 14 residues. The V gene lost 5 bases and the J gene lost 2 bases, with 12 bases spanning the gap. CDR3 amino acids: CASSTTGTQETQYF. For the CDR3, the DNA is TGTGCCAGCAGTACAACCGGGACTCAAGAGACCCAGTACTTC.

The V and J genes are TRBV20-1 and TRBJ2-5; a weak D match, TRBD1 (5 bases). V was clipped by 5 bases and J by 7 bases, with 8 bases between them. This CDR3 comprises 10 residues. The germline gives CDR1 DFQATT, CDR2 SNEGSKA (reference sequence). CDR3 sequence reads: CSAGAGTQYF. DNA for the CDR3: TGCAGTGCTGGGGCCGGGACCCAGTACTTC.

Turning to this clone: At one of its ends the junction is not consistent with the germline gene, which may arise from a read error. The gene calls are TRBV4-1 and TRBJ2-1; TRBD2 matches 12 bases. The germline V gene encodes CDR1 MGHRA and CDR2 YSYEKL. The CDR3 sequence is 17 residues long. CDR3 loop: CTSSQVLAGGQGNEQFF. CDR3 coding DNA: TGCACCAGCAGCCAAGTTCTAGCGGGGGGGCAAGGCAATGAGCAGTTCTTC.

The rearrangement links TRBV7-3 to TRBJ2-1, with 8 bases identical to TRBD2. Trimming took 2 bases from V and 2 from J; bases not matched to a gene: 5. CDR3 size: 16 residues. Germline CDR1 reads SGHTA; CDR2 reads FQGTGA. The CDR3 nucleotides read TGTGCCAGCAGCTTACATCCAGCGGGGGCCTACAATGAGCAGTTCTTC. Translation gives CASSLHPAGAYNEQFF. The full variable domain, with the rest looked up from reference TRBV7-3 and TRBJ2-1, is GAGVSQTPSNKVTEKGKYVELRCDPISGHTALYWYRQSLGQGPEFLIYFQGTGAADDSGLPNDRFFAVRPEGSVSTLKIQRTERGDSAVYLCASSLHPAGAYNEQFFGPGTRLTVL.

V is TRBV6-1 and J is TRBJ1-2; TRBD1 might be the D (5 bases). The CDR3 runs 12 residues. From germline, CDR1 is MNHNS and CDR2 SASEGT. The V end was cut by 5 bases, the J end by 4 bases, with 8 bases between. CDR3 DNA: TGTGCCAGCAGTCCAACAGGCTATGGCTACACCTTC. Its translation is CASSPTGYGYTF.

This chain joins TRBV5-1 and TRBJ2-5, with TRBD1 matching over 7 bases. V was pared by 0 bases and J by 5 bases, with 4 bases of the junction left unmatched. The CDR3 is made up of 14 amino acids. The germline V gene encodes CDR1 SGHRS and CDR2 YFSETQ. CDR3 loop: CASSLAGGYETQYF. In nucleotides, the CDR3 is TGCGCCAGCAGCTTGGCAGGGGGTTATGAGACCCAGTACTTC.

The gene calls are TRBV30 and TRBJ2-5; 9 positions agree with TRBD1. The CDR3 extends over 14 amino acids. J lost 0 bases, V lost 4 bases, and 3 bases had no gene match. Per germline, CDR1 GTSNPN and CDR2 SVGIG (reference sequence). CDR3: CAWMRTGDQETQYF. The DNA for the CDR3 is TGTGCCTGGATGAGGACAGGGGACCAAGAGACCCAGTACTTC.

The chain joins TRBV19 to TRBJ1-4, with D tentatively TRBD1 (6 bases). Germline CDR1 and CDR2: LNHDA and SQIVND (reference sequence). The CDR3 consists of 15 residues. The V and J ends lost 2 bases and 4 bases respectively, with 11 bases between them. The chain's CDR3 is CASSITGQLNEKLFF. The DNA of the CDR3 is TGTGCCAGTAGTATAACCGGACAGCTTAATGAAAAACTGTTTTTT.

V gene TRBV5-6 combines with J gene TRBJ2-5, with D possibly being TRBD2 (7 bases). Germline V lookup: CDR1 SGHDT, CDR2 YYEEEE. Trimming stripped 5 bases from V and 2 bases from J, with 16 bases between. The CDR3 has 15 residues. The CDR3 DNA is TGTGCCAGCAGGGGTACAGGGACTATTCAAGAGACCCAGTACTTC. This encodes CASRGTGTIQETQYF.

This clone was detected a few times. The chain has TRBV5-1 and TRBJ2-7; 10 bases map to TRBD1. This CDR3 has 20 amino acids. The germline V gene encodes CDR1 SGHRS and CDR2 YFSETQ. Trimming took 0 bases from V and 2 from J; bases not matched to a gene: 17. The CDR3 region is CASSLVPAGGQGPVTYEQYF. The CDR3 region has the DNA TGCGCCAGCAGCTTGGTGCCCGCGGGGGGACAGGGGCCTGTCACCTACGAGCAGTACTTC.

Of note for this clone: Within the sample, other DNA sequences also encode this same CDR3. The rearrangement links TRBV25-1 to TRBJ2-7; TRBD1 agrees at 7 bases. In germline, CDR1 is MGHDK, CDR2 SYGVNS. V shed 4 bases, J shed 4 bases, and the junction held 1 base outside the gene matches. The CDR3 sequence is 12 residues long. CDR3: CASSAGGYEQYF. CDR3 coding DNA: TGTGCCAGCAGTGCAGGGGGATACGAGCAGTACTTC.

The chain combines TRBV30 with TRBJ1-2; tentatively, D is TRBD1 (5 bases). Looked up from germline, CDR1 is GTSNPN and CDR2 is SVGIG (reference sequence). The CDR3 runs 15 residues. V lost 0 bases and J 5 bases, leaving 16 bases between the germline ends. The CDR3 loop reads CAWSVRRGSPYGYTF. The DNA of the CDR3 is TGTGCCTGGAGTGTACGGCGGGGGTCCCCATATGGCTACACCTTC.

The chain joins TRBV2 to TRBJ2-3; 9 bases are shared with TRBD2. This CDR3 region has 17 residues. The V gene's germline CDR1 is SNHLY and CDR2 FYNNEI. Germline trimming cut 2 bases from V and 0 bases from J; bases unmatched to any gene: 6. CDR3 sequence (DNA): TGTGCCAGCAGTGAAAGGCTAGCGGGGATGAGCACAGATACGCAGTATTTT. Translation: CASSERLAGMSTDTQYF.

This clone was counted a few times. The sample contains more than one DNA sequence encoding this CDR3. The chain carries TRBV7-2 and TRBJ1-2; D remains ambiguous. CDR1 and CDR2 from the germline V gene are SGHTA and FQGNSA. The CDR3 has 13 residues. Trimming took 5 bases from V and 5 from J, leaving 12 bases between them. The DNA for the CDR3 is TGTGCCAGCAGCCCGACTTCCGGGTATGGCTACACCTTC. Protein sequence: CASSPTSGYGYTF.

The J gene is TRBJ2-5, the V gene TRBV19; no clear D gene. V lost 6 bases, J lost 4 bases, and 15 bases lay in between. CDR1 is LNHDA, CDR2 SQIVND, per germline (reference sequence). This CDR3 spans 14 amino acids. CDR3 nucleotides: TGTGCCAGTAGCCCCCGGCCACAGTTAGAGACCCAGTACTTC. Translating gives CASSPRPQLETQYF.

The chain links TRBV6-5 to TRBJ1-6, with TRBD1 identical over 10 bases. The CDR3 is made up of 13 amino acids. In germline, CDR1 is MNHEY, CDR2 SVGAGI. The V gene end was trimmed by 11 bases and the J gene end by 7 bases; junction bases not matched to a gene: 5. In DNA, the CDR3 is TGTGCCGCGAGGGACAGGGGAAATTCACCCCTCCACTTT. Its translation: CAARDRGNSPLHF.

This chain links TRBV5-4 with TRBJ1-3; 9 nucleotides match TRBD1. CDR1 is SGHNT and CDR2 is YYREEE in the germline V gene (reference sequence). After removal of 5 bases from V and 4 bases from J, the junction contained 13 bases not matched to a gene. The CDR3 consists of 17 residues. The CDR3 reads CASSWGQGSSLGNTIYF. CDR3 coding DNA: TGTGCCAGCAGTTGGGGACAGGGCTCATCTCTGGGAAACACCATATATTTT.

The rearrangement uses TRBV7-2 and TRBJ1-2; D gene unclear. The V gene lost 5 bases and the J gene lost 6 bases, with 19 bases spanning the gap. The germline V gene has CDR1 SGHTA and CDR2 FQGNSA. This CDR3 comprises 15 residues. The CDR3 DNA follows: TGTGCCAGCAGCCACCCCCAATTAGTTCGCCATGGCTACACCTTC. Translation gives CASSHPQLVRHGYTF.

DNA for the CDR3: TGTGCCAGCAGTTGGCCACCGGGACAGCGAAACACTGAAGCTTTCTTT. It codes for CASSWPPGQRNTEAFF. J is TRBJ1-1 and V is TRBV6-6, with 7 nucleotides matching TRBD1. Trimming removed 4 bases from V and 2 bases from J; junction bases left unmatched: 10. CDR1 MNHNY and CDR2 SVGAGI come from the germline V gene (reference sequence). CDR3 length: 16 amino acids.

The J gene is TRBJ2-6, the V gene TRBV5-1; the match to TRBD1 covers 7 bases. V was clipped by 6 bases and J by 2 bases; unmatched bases: 2. Germline V lookup: CDR1 SGHRS, CDR2 YFSETQ. The CDR3 has 14 amino acids. The CDR3 region is CASTDRAGANVLTF. CDR3 nucleotide sequence: TGCGCCAGCACCGACAGGGCTGGGGCCAACGTCCTGACTTTC. The complete variable domain, with remaining parts taken from reference TRBV5-1 and TRBJ2-6, reads KAGVTQTPRYLIKTRGQQVTLSCSPISGHRSVSWYQQTPGQGLQFLFEYFSETQRNKGNFPGRFSGRQFSNSRSEMNVSTLELGDSALYLCASTDRAGANVLTFGAGSRLTVL.

In the case of this clone: Its ends do not fully match the called genes, so a read error is possible. The chain couples TRBV5-6 to TRBJ1-2; 9 bases are a match to TRBD1. This CDR3 has 13 amino acids. Germline CDR1 reads SGHDT; CDR2 reads YYEEEE. The CDR3 spells CASSLDRGRGYTF. DNA for the CDR3: TGTGCCAGCAGTTTGGACAGGGGCCGGGGCTACACCTTC.

The V gene is TRBV9, the J gene TRBJ2-1, with a tentative D call TRBD2 (7 bases). Germline loops: CDR1 SGDLS, CDR2 YYNGEE. The V end was cut by 0 bases, the J end by 2 bases, with 12 bases between. The CDR3 covers 16 residues. The CDR3 here is CASSVGRGAPYNEQFF. The DNA of the CDR3 is TGTGCCAGCAGCGTAGGCCGGGGGGCACCCTACAATGAGCAGTTCTTC.

V gene TRBV5-4 combines with J gene TRBJ2-1, with D maybe TRBD2 (7 bases). The CDR3 loop spans 14 amino acids. The germline gives CDR1 SGHNT, CDR2 YYREEE (reference sequence). Between the trimmed V and J ends, which lost 3 bases and 5 bases, there was a span of 12 bases. The CDR3 nucleotides are TGTGCCAGCAGCTCCCTAGGGGGGGACAATGAGCAGTTCTTC. Translating it yields CASSSLGGDNEQFF.

V gene TRBV2 combines with J gene TRBJ1-6; D not certain. V was cut by 3 bases and J by 0 bases, with 6 bases left in between. This CDR3 is 15 amino acids long. From germline, CDR1 is SNHLY and CDR2 FYNNEI. CDR3 in DNA: TGTGCCAGCAGTGATGGGAGCTCCTATAATTCACCCCTCCACTTT. It is translated as CASSDGSSYNSPLHF.

The V and J genes are TRBV5-5 and TRBJ1-4, with TRBD1 matching 9 bases. V shed 5 bases and J 6 bases; nucleotides not matched to a gene: 17. Per germline, CDR1 SGHKS and CDR2 YYEKEE (reference sequence). The CDR3 runs to 18 residues. Here the CDR3 reads CASSFPGQGIVGDEKLFF. CDR3 nucleotides: TGTGCCAGCAGTTTCCCGGGACAGGGAATTGTCGGGGATGAAAAACTGTTTTTT.

The J gene is TRBJ1-6, the V gene TRBV27; 7 nucleotides line up with TRBD1. CDR3 length: 15 amino acids. The trim removed 8 bases at V and 8 bases at J, leaving 12 bases unmatched. Germline CDR1 is MNHEY and CDR2 is SMNVEV (reference sequence). The CDR3 protein is CASRTGTEFYSPLHF. In DNA form, the CDR3 reads TGTGCCAGCCGAACGGGGACAGAATTTTATTCACCCCTCCACTTT.